This T cell receptor beta chain is drawn from a study of T-cell memory formation after mild COVID-19. Overall study: In these data, TCR clusters were largely donor specific.

TCRdb re-derived calls from the 5' RACE reads in MiXCR, one entry per CDR3 protein. The sample contains a few hundred thousand distinct CDR3 sequences, about 17% of which appear only once. Study-level results: In second-wave clones peaking day 37, SARS-CoV-2 specificity remained unconfirmed. There were some responding clones in pre-infection memory, which suggested that cross-reactive memory had joined.

Germline-derived CDR1 and CDR2 are LGHNT and FRNRAP. The CDR3 contains 20 residues. Trimming took 1 base from V and 3 from J, leaving 24 bases between them. In this sample, this clonotype turned up a few times. The antigen is not known. The sample was PBMCs or a T cell subset sorted from them (not recorded which). This chain uses TRBV12-5 with TRBJ2-2; a weak D match, TRBD2 (7 bases). The clonotype originates from a man younger than 35 who had mild COVID-19 (a few samples of this study predate the infection). Cell type and time point are not known. CDR3 in amino acids: CASGLGSYRGASTDTGELFF. CDR3 nucleotides: TGTGCTAGTGGTTTGGGGTCGTATCGGGGGGCCTCGACCGACACCGGGGAGCTGTTTTTT.